One and the same sample provided the 14 T cell receptor beta chains below, sequenced in a study of CD8 T cells in ankylosing spondylitis. TCRdb ran MiXCR on the 5' RACE reads and lists one entry per CDR3 protein. The profile shows 40,000 or so distinct CDR3 sequences, roughly 2.6% of them singletons. The sequencing input was blood, either unsorted or a sorted T cell fraction (not recorded which). Source of these receptors: a male donor with ankylosing spondylitis or in good health (not recorded which).

In this sample, this clonotype turned up many times. J is TRBJ1-1 and V is TRBV9; maybe TRBD1 (5 bases). Germline lookup yields CDR1 SGDLS and CDR2 YYNGEE. The CDR3 is 14 amino acids. Between the trimmed V and J ends, which lost 4 bases and 0 bases, there was a span of 10 bases. The CDR3 DNA reads TGTGCCAGCAGCCAGGGAGGGGTGAACACTGAAGCTTTCTTT. The encoded protein is CASSQGGVNTEAFF. The full variable domain, rest sourced from reference TRBV9 and TRBJ1-1, is DSGVTQTPKHLITATGQRVTLRCSPRSGDLSVYWYQQSLDQGLQFLIQYYNGEERAKGNILERFSAQQFPDLHSELNLSSLELGDSALYFCASSQGGVNTEAFFGQGTRLTVV.

This clonotype has at least ten counts. The V gene is TRBV9, the J gene TRBJ2-5; D gene uncertain. V was pared by 2 bases and J by 5 bases, with 10 bases between. Germline V gene sequence: CDR1 SGDLS, CDR2 YYNGEE. CDR3 length: 13 amino acids. CDR3 region: CASSVAEAETQYF. Written as DNA, the CDR3 is TGTGCCAGCAGCGTTGCTGAAGCGGAGACCCAGTACTTC.

This clonotype was observed many times. V gene TRBV9 combines with J gene TRBJ2-2, with TRBD2 matching 14 bases. Germline CDR1 SGDLS, CDR2 YYNGEE. The CDR3 covers 18 residues. Losses at the gene ends were 3 bases for V and 5 bases for J; bases not matched to a gene: 9. The CDR3 protein is CASSASGTSGSRTGELFF. DNA of the CDR3: TGTGCCAGCAGCGCGTCCGGGACTAGCGGGAGTAGGACCGGGGAGCTGTTTTTT.

CDR3 bases: TGTGCCAGCAGCCCAATGGGGCTAGCGGGAGGGCCGGACGAGACCCAGTACTTC. It translates to CASSPMGLAGGPDETQYF. The V gene is TRBV9, the J gene TRBJ2-5; 12 nucleotides align to TRBD2. The CDR3 contains 18 residues. Unmatched junction bases numbered 15, after V lost 4 bases and J lost 5 bases. Germline loops: CDR1 SGDLS, CDR2 YYNGEE.

This clonotype occurred many times. The genes are TRBV9 and TRBJ2-1; D not resolved. V was cut by 4 bases and J by 6 bases, with 11 bases left in between. The CDR3 runs 13 residues. Looked up from germline, CDR1 is SGDLS and CDR2 is YYNGEE. CDR3 coding DNA: TGTGCCAGCAGCCTTGCCGTGGGCAATGAGCAGTTCTTC. Translation gives CASSLAVGNEQFF.

This clonotype has a count of ten or more. The V call is TRBV9, the J call TRBJ2-2; D may be TRBD2 (7 bases). The CDR3 is 12 residues long. Germline-derived CDR1 and CDR2 are SGDLS and YYNGEE. Trimming took off 0 bases at V and 14 bases at J, with 11 bases between the two ends. The CDR3 region is CASSVVGGGLFF. The CDR3 nucleotides read TGTGCCAGCAGCGTAGTAGGGGGGGGCCTGTTTTTT. The variable domain in full, completed from reference TRBV9 and TRBJ2-2, reads DSGVTQTPKHLITATGQRVTLRCSPRSGDLSVYWYQQSLDQGLQFLIQYYNGEERAKGNILERFSAQQFPDLHSELNLSSLELGDSALYFCASSVVGGGLFFGEGSRLTVL.

This clonotype was detected ten times or more. V and J are TRBV9 and TRBJ1-5; 7 nucleotides line up with TRBD1. J was trimmed by 6 bases and V by 3 bases; bases with no gene match: 9. Germline assignment: CDR1 SGDLS and CDR2 YYNGEE. This CDR3 region has 15 residues. The CDR3 DNA is TGTGCCAGCAGCGGGAGCCCCGGGACAGCTCAGCCCCAGCATTTT. It yields the protein CASSGSPGTAQPQHF.

This clonotype was picked up many times. This chain uses TRBV9 with TRBJ2-5, with 9 nucleotides matching TRBD2. The CDR3 loop spans 15 amino acids. V dropped 4 bases and J dropped 5; count of bases not matched to a gene: 9. Looked up from germline, CDR1 is SGDLS and CDR2 is YYNGEE. The CDR3 nucleotides read TGTGCCAGCAGCCATAGCGGGAGCAGGCGTGAGACCCAGTACTTC. This encodes CASSHSGSRRETQYF.

The table lists this clonotype with many counts. The chain uses TRBV9 and TRBJ2-3; D is possibly TRBD2 (5 bases). From germline, CDR1 is SGDLS and CDR2 YYNGEE. V lost 0 bases, J lost 4 bases, and 12 bases lay in between. This CDR3 is 15 amino acids long. The CDR3 region is CASSVEVGAPDTQYF. In DNA, the CDR3 is TGTGCCAGCAGCGTAGAGGTGGGAGCCCCAGATACGCAGTATTTT.

This clonotype was observed at least ten times. The chain recombines TRBV9 with TRBJ2-5; no clear D. The germline V gene has CDR1 SGDLS and CDR2 YYNGEE. The CDR3 totals 13 residues. Trimming shortened V by 0 bases and J by 3 bases, and 6 bases separated the two germline ends. CDR3 in amino acids: CASSVGPEETQYF. CDR3 sequence (DNA): TGTGCCAGCAGCGTAGGGCCAGAAGAGACCCAGTACTTC.

The rearrangement uses TRBV9 and TRBJ2-1, with TRBD1 matching over 8 bases. V gave up 4 bases and J gave up 8 bases; unmatched junction bases: 11. CDR3 length: 15 amino acids. CDR1 SGDLS and CDR2 YYNGEE come from the germline V gene. This CDR3 reads CASSSRQAGGDEQFF. In DNA, the CDR3 is TGTGCCAGCAGCTCCCGGCAGGCAGGGGGCGATGAGCAGTTCTTC.

This clonotype was counted ten times or more. The chain employs TRBV9 and TRBJ2-7, with D perhaps given as TRBD1 or TRBD2 (5 bases each). The CDR3 is 16 residues long. V lost 4 bases and J lost 2, with 19 bases in between. Germline V lookup: CDR1 SGDLS, CDR2 YYNGEE. Written as DNA, the CDR3 is TGTGCCAGCAGCCCCCCAGGGAACATCGGGACCTACGAGCAGTACTTC. As protein: CASSPPGNIGTYEQYF. Full variable domain (remainder filled in from reference TRBV9 and TRBJ2-7): DSGVTQTPKHLITATGQRVTLRCSPRSGDLSVYWYQQSLDQGLQFLIQYYNGEERAKGNILERFSAQQFPDLHSELNLSSLELGDSALYFCASSPPGNIGTYEQYFGPGTRLTVT.

At least ten counts were recorded for this clonotype. V and J are TRBV9 and TRBJ2-7, with TRBD1 matching over 7 bases. With 3 bases clipped from V and 6 bases from J, the junction kept 9 bases outside the gene matches. Germline CDR1 reads SGDLS; CDR2 reads YYNGEE. This CDR3 contains 14 residues. The CDR3 sequence: CASSAGQAPREQYF. Here the CDR3 DNA reads TGTGCCAGCAGCGCTGGACAGGCCCCTCGCGAGCAGTACTTC.

This clonotype was seen repeatedly, ten times or more. V is TRBV9 and J is TRBJ1-6; D uncertain. CDR1 is SGDLS, CDR2 YYNGEE, per germline. The CDR3 has 15 amino acids. The V end lost 4 bases, the J end lost 7 bases, and 15 bases lay between the germline ends. The CDR3 is CASSPYDRENSPLHF. The CDR3 bases are TGTGCCAGCAGCCCGTATGATCGAGAGAATTCACCCCTCCACTTT.